This record concerns one T cell receptor beta chain sequence. The data were obtained in a study of technical replicates of blood from a handful of donors. The CDR3 loop spans 13 amino acids. Trimming left V 7 bases short and J 2 bases short, with 12 bases between. CDR1 and CDR2 (germline): MNHNS, SASEGT. Profiled with immunoSEQ multiplex PCR; TCRdb holds only in-frame clones, not every one. The sample includes approximately 76,000 clones, around 97% seen only once; the top ten take more than 0.15%. The chain uses TRBV6-1 and TRBJ2-7; D gene ambiguous. The clonotype comes from a human donor in good health. Sequenced: T cells isolated from PBMCs. This CDR3 is CASNHRETYEQYF. The CDR3 DNA reads as TGTGCCAGCAACCACAGAGAAACCTACGAGCAGTACTTC.